The 10 T cell receptor beta chains reported below all come from one sample, sequenced in a study of metastatic and nonmetastatic thyroid tumors. TCRdb called clones again from the PCR reads with MiXCR. The sample contains roughly 70,000 clones, 18% of which appear only once. Ahead of thyroid surgery, no patient had received treatment of any kind. Sequencing was performed on blood. The receptors stem from a female donor with papillary thyroid cancer or a benign thyroid nodule (not recorded which). Some clones in this sample may be carry-over from other donors' samples.

This clone was observed many times. The chain combines TRBV20-1 with TRBJ2-1; 10 bases fit TRBD2. The germline V gene encodes CDR1 DFQATT and CDR2 SNEGSKA (reference sequence). Trimming removed 3 bases from V and 3 bases from J; junction bases left unmatched: 8. CDR3 length: 16 amino acids. The CDR3 spells CSASQFTSGDYNEQFF. The CDR3 DNA follows: TGCAGTGCTAGCCAGTTCACTAGCGGGGACTACAATGAGCAGTTCTTC.

This clone was observed many times. The chain is built from TRBV12-5 and TRBJ2-5, with TRBD1 matching 9 bases. The CDR3 contains 16 residues. The germline CDR1 and CDR2 sequences are LGHNT and FRNRAP. The J segment lost 3 bases and the V segment lost 5 bases, leaving 10 bases of the junction unmatched. The CDR3 sequence is CASGSRDRAAEETQYF. CDR3 sequence (DNA): TGTGCTAGTGGTAGCCGGGACAGGGCGGCAGAAGAGACCCAGTACTTC. Together with reference TRBV12-5 and TRBJ2-5, the CDR3 gives the full variable domain: DARVTQTPRHKVTEMGQEVTMRCQPILGHNTVFWYRQTMMQGLELLAYFRNRAPLDDSGMPKDRFSAEMPDATLATLKIQPSEPRDSAVYFCASGSRDRAAEETQYFGPGTRLLVL.

This clone was counted ten times or more. The chain joins TRBV19 to TRBJ1-1; 9 bases agree with TRBD1. The CDR3 has 13 amino acids. Germline assignment: CDR1 LNHDA and CDR2 SQIVND (reference sequence). The ends lost 6 bases at V and 1 base at J; junction bases unmatched: 0. The CDR3 DNA follows: TGTGCCAGTAGGGACAGGGGGAACACTGAAGCTTTCTTT. Translated: CASRDRGNTEAFF.

This clone was observed at least ten times. The rearrangement joins TRBV10-1 to TRBJ2-7; 7 positions agree with TRBD1. The trim removed 4 bases at V and 4 bases at J, leaving 4 bases unmatched. There are 13 residues in the CDR3. Germline-derived CDR1 and CDR2 are WNHNN and SYGVQD (reference sequence). The CDR3 DNA reads as TGCGCCAGCAGTGGACAGGGAGAATACGAGCAGTACTTC. Translated, it gives CASSGQGEYEQYF.

V usage is TRBV5-1 and J usage is TRBJ2-2; no firm D call. Germline-derived CDR1 and CDR2 are SGHRS and YFSETQ. This CDR3 region has 17 residues. V lost 3 bases to trimming and J lost 3 bases, with 18 bases between them. The CDR3 spells CASSCNTWGGDTGELFF. The CDR3 DNA sequence: TGCGCCAGCAGCTGTAATACATGGGGTGGGGACACCGGGGAGCTGTTTTTT.

CDR3 region: CASREGHDYNEQFF. The CDR3 coding sequence is TGTGCCAGCAGGGAGGGACATGACTACAATGAGCAGTTCTTC. This sequence joins TRBV25-1 and TRBJ2-1, with D tentatively TRBD1 or TRBD2 (6 bases each). CDR3 length: 14 residues. In germline, CDR1 is MGHDK, CDR2 SYGVNS. V was pared by 6 bases and J by 3 bases, with 12 bases between.

This clone occurred many times. The chain joins TRBV18 to TRBJ2-1; D is ambiguous. The CDR3 is 12 amino acids. The V end lost 1 base, the J end lost 8 bases, and 6 bases lay between the germline ends. The germline V gene encodes CDR1 KGHSH and CDR2 LQKENI. The CDR3 bases are TGTGCCAGCTCACCACGCTTCGATGAGCAGTTCTTC. Translating gives CASSPRFDEQFF.

In its sample, this clone was seen many times. The V and J genes are TRBV30 and TRBJ1-1; 7 bases are a match to TRBD1. V lost 3 bases and J lost 5; bases outside the gene matches: 6. This CDR3 has 13 amino acids. Germline CDR1 reads GTSNPN; CDR2 reads SVGIG (reference sequence). The CDR3 region has the DNA TGTGCCTGGAGAAAATACAGGGGAACTGAAGCTTTCTTT. This codes for CAWRKYRGTEAFF.

This clone was counted many times. V usage is TRBV9 and J usage is TRBJ1-1, with D perhaps TRBD1 (5 bases). The ends were cut back, 0 bases at V and 3 bases at J, with 6 bases in the middle. The germline CDR1 and CDR2 sequences are SGDLS and YYNGEE. The CDR3 has 13 residues. As DNA, the CDR3 is TGTGCCAGCAGCGTAGGGGGGGACACTGAAGCTTTCTTT. Translation: CASSVGGDTEAFF.

There are many counts of this clone. This chain links TRBV30 with TRBJ2-6; D remains ambiguous. In germline, CDR1 is GTSNPN, CDR2 SVGIG (reference sequence). Trimming took 5 bases from V and 0 from J, leaving 8 bases between them. This CDR3 is 14 amino acids long. As DNA, the CDR3 is TGTGCCTGGCGCCGGAACTCTGGGGCCAACGTCCTGACTTTC. It codes for CAWRRNSGANVLTF.